These 11 T cell receptor beta chains came from one sample sequenced in a study of blood T cells in healthy people across ages (dated by TCRdb to 2013 to 2016). The library was generated by 5' RACE. This sample was sequenced with an Illumina HiSeq 2500. A second PCR of roughly 7 to 11 cycles was performed with a sample-barcoded 5' primer and a J-beta primer mix. TCRdb handled the public reads itself, with Q25 trimming in fastp and clone calling in MiXCR, and kept productive beta chains. Every distinct CDR3 protein forms one entry, paired with its most common genes and DNA. The sample table shows fewer than 1.5 million distinct CDR3 sequences, and around 39% are seen once. The top ten hold roughly 7.7% of the sample. Specimen: blood. The receptors originated from a woman aged 18-29 years in good health.

Only one count was recorded for this clonotype. The chain links TRBV20-1 to TRBJ1-1; D gene unclear. The germline V gene encodes CDR1 DFQATT and CDR2 SNEGSKA (reference sequence). V was shortened by 2 bases and J by 1 base, with 11 bases between the two germline ends. The CDR3 has 14 amino acids. The CDR3 region has the DNA TGCAGTGCTAGACGTGGGAACGAGAACACTGAAGCTTTCTTT. Protein product: CSARRGNENTEAFF.

For the CDR3, the DNA is TGCAGTGCTCGGGACGTACTCACCGGGGAGCTGTTTTTT. Residues: CSARDVLTGELFF. J is TRBJ2-2 and V is TRBV20-1; D possibly uses TRBD1 or TRBD2 (5 bases each). CDR1 and CDR2 (germline): DFQATT, SNEGSKA (reference sequence). This CDR3 region has 13 residues. V lost 5 bases and J 4 bases, leaving 11 bases between the germline ends.

Comments on this clonotype: This may arise from a read error, as a much more abundant clone is one base away. The CDR3 coding sequence is TGCGCCAGCAGCCAAGGTACTAGCGGCCCTTACAATGAGCAGTACTTC. It translates to CASSQGTSGPYNEQYF. The chain links TRBV4-1 to TRBJ2-1; 8 bases agree with TRBD2. The tail of the sequence fits TRBJ2-7 better, so the J call may be wrong. CDR1 and CDR2 from the germline V gene are MGHRA and YSYEKL. The CDR3 sequence is 16 residues long.

The CDR3 is CASRGGAPMNTEAFF. CDR3 coding DNA: TGTGCCAGCCGAGGGGGGGCACCGATGAACACTGAAGCTTTCTTT. The chain links TRBV27 to TRBJ1-1, with D possibly matching TRBD1 (6 bases). The germline CDR1 and CDR2 sequences are MNHEY and SMNVEV (reference sequence). The CDR3 is 15 residues long. V lost 8 bases to trimming and J lost 0 bases, with 16 bases between them.

The chain carries TRBV27 and TRBJ2-3; 10 bases fit TRBD2. V gave up 8 bases and J gave up 6 bases; unmatched junction bases: 8. Germline assignment: CDR1 MNHEY and CDR2 SMNVEV (reference sequence). The CDR3 has 14 amino acids. The CDR3 protein is CASRERGGRDTQYF. Here the CDR3 DNA reads TGTGCCAGCCGGGAGCGGGGGGGCCGGGATACGCAGTATTTT.

This clonotype has just a few counts. This sequence joins TRBV5-1 and TRBJ2-5; the match to TRBD2 covers 13 bases. Losses at the gene ends were 2 bases for V and 0 bases for J; bases not matched to a gene: 4. The CDR3 is made up of 17 amino acids. Germline CDR1 SGHRS, CDR2 YFSETQ. The chain's CDR3 is CASSLGLAGAHQETQYF. The CDR3 coding sequence is TGCGCCAGCAGCTTAGGACTAGCGGGGGCGCACCAAGAGACCCAGTACTTC.

This clonotype was observed a handful of times. The CDR3 region has the DNA TGCGCCAGCAGCCGAACCTTAGCGGGGGGGACCTACAATGAGCAGTACTTC. This codes for CASSRTLAGGTYNEQYF. This chain links TRBV4-1 with TRBJ2-1; TRBD2 matches at 11 bases. The DNA matches TRBJ2-7 better at its end, which makes the J call doubtful. Germline V gene lookup returns CDR1 MGHRA and CDR2 YSYEKL. This CDR3 is built from 17 residues.

The CDR3, as DNA: TGTGCCTGGAATAGAGTGGTACAGTTCTCCTACGAGCAGTACTTC. As protein: CAWNRVVQFSYEQYF. This sequence joins TRBV30 and TRBJ2-7, with D unresolved. This CDR3 is built from 15 residues. The V gene's germline CDR1 is GTSNPN and CDR2 SVGIG (reference sequence). V dropped 4 bases and J dropped 0 bases, with 16 bases sitting between them.

The CDR3 DNA reads as TGTGCCAGCGCCGCGGTTGATTTGGTGCGGAGCGTCCCCTACGAGCAGTACTTC. It is translated as CASAAVDLVRSVPYEQYF. V is TRBV27 and J is TRBJ2-7; D gene unclear. This CDR3 has 18 amino acids. V shed 8 bases and J shed 2 bases, with 28 bases lying between them. Germline V lookup: CDR1 MNHEY, CDR2 SMNVEV (reference sequence).

This clonotype has just one count. The CDR3 reads CSASGARFGYEQYF. In DNA form, the CDR3 reads TGCAGTGCTAGCGGGGCCCGATTCGGCTACGAGCAGTACTTC. V gene TRBV20-1 combines with J gene TRBJ2-7; D assignment may be TRBD1 or TRBD2 (5 bases each). Trimming cost V 3 bases and J 3 bases, with 15 bases left between them. This CDR3 has 14 amino acids. From germline, CDR1 is DFQATT and CDR2 SNEGSKA (reference sequence).

The rearrangement uses TRBV5-5 and TRBJ2-7, with TRBD1 as a possible D gene (6 bases). Per germline, CDR1 SGHKS and CDR2 YYEKEE (reference sequence). This CDR3 has 17 residues. V was clipped by 1 base and J by 2 bases, with 19 bases between them. The CDR3 DNA reads as TGTGCCAGCAGCTTGACGTCCGGGACAATGATTCCCTACGAGCAGTACTTC. Translated: CASSLTSGTMIPYEQYF. Combining the CDR3 with reference TRBV5-5 and TRBJ2-7 gives the whole variable domain DAGVTQSPTHLIKTRGQQVTLRCSPISGHKSVSWYQQVLGQGPQFIFQYYEKEERGRGNFPDRFSARQFPNYSSELNVNALLLGDSALYLCASSLTSGTMIPYEQYFGPGTRLTVT.